This T cell receptor (beta chain) was sequenced in a study of T cells in Graves' hyperthyroidism and ophthalmopathy. Trimming cost V 1 base and J 4 bases, with 13 bases left between them. Germline loops: CDR1 SGHAT, CDR2 FQNNGV. This CDR3 contains 15 residues. The sample holds many counts of this clonotype. Antigen unknown. Patients affected by ophthalmopathy presented a Clinical Activity Score of at least 3, a NOSPECS grade of at least 4, and disease duration below 3 months. The study left out patients who had uncontrolled infection, other autoimmune disease, pregnancy or lactation. The study's findings and limits: Blood also held most thyroid clonotypes expanded beyond 0.001.

The CDR3 regions of TCR beta were amplified from RNA transcripts. When the TCR CDR3 underwent first-round RT-PCR, the HTBI primer set was used. TCRdb re-analysed the multiplex PCR reads in MiXCR, keeping a single row per CDR3 protein. The table lists 350,000 or so distinct CDR3 sequences, around a sixth of them singletons, with around 15% in the top ten. Sequenced sample: blood. The chain uses TRBV11-2 and TRBJ1-2; no definite D call. The sequence was collected from a woman aged 40-49 years with Graves' ophthalmopathy. The CDR3 DNA follows: TGTGCCAGCAGCTTAGTATCCGTACCCAGCTATGGCTACACCTTC. Its translation: CASSLVSVPSYGYTF.